The 21 T cell receptor beta chains reported below all come from one sample, sequenced in a study of CD8 T cells in Susac syndrome. The RNA, 0.5 to 1 ug, was put through reverse transcription using random hexamers. TCRdb itself ran the immunoSEQ multiplex PCR reads through MiXCR, one entry per CDR3 protein. Seen here are 100,000 to 150,000 distinct CDR3 sequences, 90% to 95% observed once, and the top ten hold approximately 0.12%. Sequenced input: CD4+ T cells from PBMCs. The receptors stem from a human donor in good health.

This chain connects TRBV29-1 to TRBJ2-3, with 8 bases fitting TRBD1. Germline V gene sequence: CDR1 SQVTM, CDR2 ANQGSEA. This CDR3 is 13 amino acids long. V dropped 7 bases and J dropped 1; count of bases not matched to a gene: 4. CDR3 loop: CSDTGGRTDTQYF. The DNA of the CDR3 is TGCAGCGACACAGGGGGGCGCACAGATACGCAGTATTTT.

The chain is built from TRBV7-9 and TRBJ2-7; D is undetermined. Looked up from germline, CDR1 is SEHNR and CDR2 is FQNEAQ (reference sequence). V was clipped by 5 bases and J by 7 bases, with 21 bases between them. The CDR3 sequence is 15 residues long. The CDR3 DNA reads as TGTGCCAGCAGCGCTCCGGGCCAAGTGTTGGGGGAGCAGTACTTC. It codes for CASSAPGQVLGEQYF.

The rearrangement joins TRBV12-3 or TRBV12-4 to TRBJ1-5; perhaps TRBD1 as D (6 bases). The CDR3 contains 13 residues. Trimming took off 7 bases at V and 7 bases at J, with 14 bases between the two ends. Written as DNA, the CDR3 is TGTGCCAGCACTTCAGGGGAATTACAGCCCCAGCATTTT. Translation gives CASTSGELQPQHF.

The rearrangement uses TRBV30 and TRBJ2-7; TRBD1 matches 8 bases. Germline-derived CDR1 and CDR2 are GTSNPN and SVGIG (reference sequence). This CDR3 is 14 amino acids long. J gave up 4 bases and V 1 base, and 6 bases lay outside the gene matches. The CDR3 DNA reads TGTGCCTGGAGTGAGACAGGGGTAGGGTACGAGCAGTACTTC. It specifies CAWSETGVGYEQYF.

The V call is TRBV5-4, the J call TRBJ2-3, with 9 nucleotides matching TRBD2. The germline V gene encodes CDR1 SGHNT and CDR2 YYREEE (reference sequence). The trim removed 5 bases at V and 2 bases at J, leaving 3 bases unmatched. CDR3 length equals 14 residues. The CDR3 region has the DNA TGTGCCAGCAGGGCTAGCGGGGTCACAGATACGCAGTATTTT. Translation: CASRASGVTDTQYF. The variable domain in full, completed from reference TRBV5-4 and TRBJ2-3, reads ETGVTQSPTHLIKTRGQQVTLRCSSQSGHNTVSWYQQALGQGPQFIFQYYREEENGRGNFPPRFSGLQFPNYSSELNVNALELDDSALYLCASRASGVTDTQYFGPGTRLTVL.

The chain carries TRBV15 and TRBJ2-4, with 13 bases lining up with TRBD2. This CDR3 has 15 residues. Unmatched junction bases numbered 8, after V lost 7 bases and J lost 8 bases. Germline CDR1 LNHNV, CDR2 YYDKDF (reference sequence). CDR3: CATKPGLAGRDIQYF. The CDR3 DNA reads as TGTGCCACCAAACCGGGACTAGCGGGACGGGACATTCAGTACTTC.

The V gene is TRBV3-1, the J gene TRBJ2-7; 7 nucleotides align to TRBD1. The CDR3 sequence is 16 residues long. CDR1 and CDR2 from the germline V gene are LGHDT and YNNKEL (reference sequence). Trimming took 4 bases from V and 4 from J; bases not matched to a gene: 13. CDR3 coding DNA: TGTGCCAGCAGCCCTGGTACAGGGGCGGGTTCGTACGAGCAGTACTTC. It specifies CASSPGTGAGSYEQYF.

The chain recombines TRBV7-2 with TRBJ2-1, with D possibly TRBD2 on 6 matching bases. The germline gives CDR1 SGHTA, CDR2 FQGNSA. V was cut by 1 base and J by 3 bases, with 10 bases left in between. CDR3 length: 15 amino acids. In DNA, the CDR3 is TGTGCCAGCAGCTTAGATCGCGGGATCTACAATGAGCAGTTCTTC. Amino acids: CASSLDRGIYNEQFF.

The chain joins TRBV7-2 to TRBJ2-7; TRBD2 aligns across 9 bases. From germline, CDR1 is SGHTA and CDR2 FQGNSA. Losses at the gene ends were 5 bases for V and 2 bases for J; bases not matched to a gene: 7. The CDR3 runs to 15 residues. CDR3 protein: CASSPRGGRAYEQYF. The CDR3 DNA is TGTGCCAGCAGCCCCCGCGGCGGGAGGGCCTACGAGCAGTACTTC.

CDR3 DNA sequence: TGTGCCAGCAGTTCCCGGGGACAGGGACTAGATACGCAGTATTTT. It is translated as CASSSRGQGLDTQYF. The V call is TRBV27, the J call TRBJ2-3, with 9 positions matching TRBD1. With 4 bases clipped from V and 5 bases from J, the junction kept 7 bases outside the gene matches. Per germline, CDR1 MNHEY and CDR2 SMNVEV (reference sequence). This CDR3 has 15 residues.

The chain uses TRBV4-2 and TRBJ2-5; no clear D gene. The CDR3 covers 15 residues. Germline CDR1 reads LGHNA; CDR2 reads YNFKEQ. The V gene lost 2 bases and the J gene lost 2 bases, with 12 bases spanning the gap. The CDR3 nucleotides read TGTGCCAGCAGCCAACACTCAAGGAGACAAGAGACCCAGTACTTC. Translation gives CASSQHSRRQETQYF.

The chain links TRBV30 to TRBJ2-7; D unresolved. Trimming pared 3 bases from V and 6 bases from J, leaving 6 bases between. The CDR3 runs to 10 residues. Germline-derived CDR1 and CDR2 are GTSNPN and SVGIG (reference sequence). CDR3 sequence (DNA): TGTGCCTGGAGCGCCACCGAGCAGTACTTC. Its translation is CAWSATEQYF. Supplemented by reference TRBV30 and TRBJ2-7, the full variable domain reads SQTIHQWPATLVQPVGSPLSLECTVEGTSNPNLYWYRQAAGRGLQLLFYSVGIGQISSEVPQNLSASRPQDRQFILSSKKLLLSDSGFYLCAWSATEQYFGPGTRLTVT.

The chain has TRBV6-5 and TRBJ1-1, with D possibly matching TRBD1 (5 bases). V gave up 4 bases and J gave up 0 bases, with 9 bases separating them. The germline CDR1 and CDR2 sequences are MNHEY and SVGAGI. CDR3 length: 14 residues. DNA of the CDR3: TGTGCCAGCAGTTCCGGGACGCTGAACACTGAAGCTTTCTTT. Translation: CASSSGTLNTEAFF.

The chain combines TRBV3-1 with TRBJ1-4; no definite D call. The CDR3 is made up of 15 amino acids. Between the trimmed V and J ends, which lost 6 bases and 5 bases, there was a span of 16 bases. Germline V gene data show CDR1 as LGHDT and CDR2 as YNNKEL (reference sequence). Here the CDR3 DNA reads TGTGCCAGCAGTCACGGTGGATCGGTGAATGAAAAACTGTTTTTT. Its protein is CASSHGGSVNEKLFF.

The CDR3 region has the DNA TGTGCCAGCAGTTTAGCGGCCGTGGGCGGGAGTCACGAAGAGACCCAGTACTTC. Translation: CASSLAAVGGSHEETQYF. The rearrangement links TRBV28 to TRBJ2-5; TRBD2 matches at 7 bases. Looked up from germline, CDR1 is MDHEN and CDR2 is SYDVKM. The CDR3 runs to 18 residues. V dropped 2 bases and J dropped 3; count of bases not matched to a gene: 15. The complete variable domain, with remaining parts taken from reference TRBV28 and TRBJ2-5, reads DVKVTQSSRYLVKRTGEKVFLECVQDMDHENMFWYRQDPGLGLRLIYFSYDVKMKEKGDIPEGYSVSREKKERFSLILESASTNQTSMYLCASSLAAVGGSHEETQYFGPGTRLLVL.

The V gene is TRBV29-1, the J gene TRBJ2-2, with D uncertain. The CDR3 contains 14 residues. The V and J ends lost 5 bases and 0 bases respectively, with 10 bases between them. Germline assignment: CDR1 SQVTM and CDR2 ANQGSEA. The CDR3 region is CSVLPHPNTGELFF. DNA for the CDR3: TGCAGCGTTTTACCTCACCCGAACACCGGGGAGCTGTTTTTT.

The chain recombines TRBV28 with TRBJ2-7; D is undetermined. The V and J ends lost 7 bases and 3 bases respectively, with 16 bases between them. Germline CDR1 reads MDHEN; CDR2 reads SYDVKM. The CDR3 contains 14 residues. The CDR3 protein is CASNGYGKFYEQYF. In DNA form, the CDR3 reads TGTGCCAGCAACGGTTACGGCAAGTTCTACGAGCAGTACTTC. The full variable domain, rest sourced from reference TRBV28 and TRBJ2-7, is DVKVTQSSRYLVKRTGEKVFLECVQDMDHENMFWYRQDPGLGLRLIYFSYDVKMKEKGDIPEGYSVSREKKERFSLILESASTNQTSMYLCASNGYGKFYEQYFGPGTRLTVT.

CDR3 in DNA: TGTGCCATCGGGTCGAGTGAGCATCAGCCCCAGCATTTT. Encoded protein: CAIGSSEHQPQHF. V is TRBV10-3 and J is TRBJ1-5; D call uncertain. The CDR3 extends over 13 amino acids. V was cut by 8 bases and J by 5 bases, with 13 bases left in between. Germline V gene data show CDR1 as ENHRY and CDR2 as SYGVKD.

The chain uses TRBV4-2 and TRBJ2-7, with 7 bases identical to TRBD1. The CDR3 extends over 14 amino acids. J lost 3 bases, V lost 1 base, and 3 bases had no gene match. CDR1 is LGHNA and CDR2 is YNFKEQ in the germline V gene. In DNA, the CDR3 is TGTGCCAGCAGCCAAGCGTGGGACAGCTACGAGCAGTACTTC. Translating gives CASSQAWDSYEQYF.

This sequence joins TRBV7-9 and TRBJ2-5, with D possibly being TRBD1 (6 bases). Deletions cut 2 bases from V and 5 bases from J, with 15 bases between. CDR1 is SEHNR and CDR2 is FQNEAQ in the germline V gene (reference sequence). CDR3 length: 15 amino acids. The CDR3 nucleotides are TGTGCCAGCAGCTTAATGGGGGCACCGACCGAGACCCAGTACTTC. This encodes CASSLMGAPTETQYF.

V usage is TRBV3-1 and J usage is TRBJ1-5; tentatively, D is TRBD1 (6 bases). CDR3 length: 15 residues. Germline V gene sequence: CDR1 LGHDT, CDR2 YNNKEL (reference sequence). Trimming left V 1 base short and J 9 bases short, with 16 bases between. Written as DNA, the CDR3 is TGTGCCAGCAGCCAAGGACAGGCGGTTTCGGTGCCCCAGCATTTT. Translation gives CASSQGQAVSVPQHF.